Each of the 30 T cell receptor beta chains below was sequenced from the same sample in a study of T cell changes during pregnancy in multiple sclerosis. Here immunoSEQ multiplex PCR was the method, and the copy in TCRdb shows in-frame clones only, minus some. The repertoire includes tens of thousands of clones, approximately 91% of them detected once, and around 4.3% sits in the top ten. The source material was peripheral blood, sampled in the second trimester of pregnancy. The receptors were sampled from a female donor in good health, enrolled as a control in a pregnancy study.

The rearrangement links TRBV5-4 to TRBJ1-1; 8 nucleotides agree with TRBD1. Germline V gene lookup returns CDR1 SGHNT and CDR2 YYREEE (reference sequence). V was pared by 6 bases and J by 7 bases, with 8 bases of the junction left unmatched. The CDR3 is 13 amino acids. The CDR3 coding sequence is TGTGCCAGCACCGAGACAGGGGACAATGAAGCTTTCTTT. As protein: CASTETGDNEAFF.

V and J are TRBV6-5 and TRBJ2-1, with D possibly being TRBD2 (5 bases). The CDR3 runs to 14 residues. With 8 bases removed from V and 6 bases from J, the gap between germline ends came to 17 bases. Germline V gives CDR1 MNHEY, CDR2 SVGAGI. This CDR3 is CASWEPGIGNEQFF. CDR3 coding DNA: TGTGCCAGCTGGGAACCCGGGATCGGCAATGAGCAGTTCTTC.

The V gene is TRBV19, the J gene TRBJ1-1; D not resolved. The CDR3 length is 15 residues. The germline V gene has CDR1 LNHDA and CDR2 SQIVND (reference sequence). V lost 0 bases and J lost 0, with 8 bases in between. As DNA, the CDR3 is TGTGCCAGTAGTATAGAGGGCAAAATGAACACTGAAGCTTTCTTT. Protein: CASSIEGKMNTEAFF.

This sequence joins TRBV5-4 and TRBJ1-1; no clear D gene. V was pared by 1 base and J by 1 base, with 5 bases between. This CDR3 region has 13 residues. Germline CDR1 is SGHNT and CDR2 is YYREEE (reference sequence). The CDR3 protein is CASSLPKNTEAFF. CDR3 nucleotide sequence: TGTGCCAGCAGCTTGCCCAAGAACACTGAAGCTTTCTTT.

This clone is judged medium-sized (0.01 to 0.1%). V gene TRBV12-5 combines with J gene TRBJ2-1, with D maybe TRBD1 (6 bases). Trimming left V 5 bases short and J 4 bases short, with 18 bases between. This CDR3 is built from 16 residues. Germline V gene sequence: CDR1 LGHNT, CDR2 FRNRAP. CDR3 nucleotides: TGTGCTAGTGGTCCCGAGGGTCAGGGGACATACAATGAGCAGTTCTTC. It is translated as CASGPEGQGTYNEQFF.

The chain couples TRBV5-1 to TRBJ2-1, with a tentative D call TRBD1 (5 bases). The germline V gene encodes CDR1 SGHRS and CDR2 YFSETQ. The CDR3 covers 14 residues. V gave up 8 bases and J gave up 5 bases, with 17 bases separating them. CDR3: CASNLVPGNNEQFF. The CDR3 nucleotides are TGCGCCAGTAACCTTGTTCCAGGGAACAATGAGCAGTTCTTC.

The rearrangement uses TRBV6-5 and TRBJ1-1, with 7 bases lining up with TRBD1. Germline values: CDR1 MNHEY, CDR2 SVGAGI. CDR3 length: 13 residues. V lost 9 bases, J lost 2 bases, and 6 bases stayed unmatched. CDR3 nucleotides: TGTGCCAGTTCGGGACAGCCAAACACTGAAGCTTTCTTT. Translation: CASSGQPNTEAFF.

The J gene is TRBJ2-1, the V gene TRBV5-1, with D possibly TRBD2 on 6 matching bases. The CDR3 has 16 residues. The germline V gene encodes CDR1 SGHRS and CDR2 YFSETQ. Trimming cost V 4 bases and J 6 bases, with 20 bases left between them. The CDR3 region has the DNA TGCGCCAGCAGCGGAATCCCGGGACTCCGGGGCAATGAGCAGTTCTTC. Translated: CASSGIPGLRGNEQFF.

The V and J genes are TRBV18 and TRBJ1-1; 7 positions match TRBD1. The CDR3 consists of 16 residues. Germline V lookup: CDR1 KGHSH, CDR2 LQKENI. With V trimmed by 3 bases and J by 1 base, 8 bases remained unmatched. The CDR3 region is CASSPTIGTANTEAFF. The DNA of the CDR3 is TGTGCCAGCTCACCGACTATAGGGACAGCGAACACTGAAGCTTTCTTT.

V and J are TRBV6-5 and TRBJ2-7, with 8 bases matching TRBD2. This CDR3 contains 16 residues. V was pared by 0 bases and J by 0 bases, with 4 bases of the junction left unmatched. CDR1 is MNHEY and CDR2 is SVGAGI in the germline V gene. For the CDR3, the DNA is TGTGCCAGCAGTTACTCGACTAGCGATAGCTCCTACGAGCAGTACTTC. It yields the protein CASSYSTSDSSYEQYF.

The rearrangement uses TRBV7-9 and TRBJ1-2; D is uncertain. V dropped 7 bases and J dropped 1 base, with 7 bases sitting between them. This CDR3 is built from 12 residues. Germline lookup yields CDR1 SEHNR and CDR2 FQNEAQ (reference sequence). The CDR3 sequence: CASNPFNYGYTF. The DNA of the CDR3 is TGTGCCAGCAATCCCTTTAACTATGGCTACACCTTC. The full variable domain, completed using reference TRBV7-9 and TRBJ1-2, is DTGVSQNPRHKITKRGQNVTFRCDPISEHNRLYWYRQTLGQGPEFLTYFQNEAQLEKSRLLSDRFSAERPKGSFSTLEIQRTEQGDSAMYLCASNPFNYGYTFGSGTRLTVV.

This chain connects TRBV7-2 to TRBJ1-2; TRBD1 matches at 7 bases. This CDR3 spans 16 amino acids. V shed 5 bases, J shed 4 bases, and the junction held 13 bases outside the gene matches. Germline lookup yields CDR1 SGHTA and CDR2 FQGNSA. In nucleotides, the CDR3 is TGTGCCAGCAGCCACTTTCCCGGGACAGAGTTCTATGGCTACACCTTC. It translates to CASSHFPGTEFYGYTF.

V gene TRBV10-3 combines with J gene TRBJ1-2; 7 positions match TRBD1. This CDR3 region has 14 residues. V lost 2 bases to trimming and J lost 6 bases; unmatched junction nucleotides: 6. Germline values: CDR1 ENHRY, CDR2 SYGVKD. The CDR3 sequence is CAISEPGTVDGYTF. For the CDR3, the DNA is TGTGCCATCAGTGAGCCCGGGACAGTCGATGGCTACACCTTC.

The genes are TRBV6-1 and TRBJ2-7, with TRBD1 identical over 7 bases. CDR3 length: 15 amino acids. J lost 0 bases, V lost 6 bases, and 8 bases had no gene match. Germline lookup yields CDR1 MNHNS and CDR2 SASEGT. This CDR3 is CASSPTAGGSYEQYF. The CDR3 nucleotides are TGTGCCAGCAGCCCGACGGCAGGGGGCTCCTACGAGCAGTACTTC.

The J gene is TRBJ2-1, the V gene TRBV12-5; 9 nucleotides line up with TRBD2. CDR1 LGHNT and CDR2 FRNRAP come from the germline V gene. With 8 bases clipped from V and 4 bases from J, the junction kept 6 bases outside the gene matches. This CDR3 has 14 amino acids. The CDR3 protein is CASWESGGYNEQFF. The DNA of the CDR3 is TGTGCTAGTTGGGAGAGCGGGGGGTACAATGAGCAGTTCTTC.

The chain couples TRBV4-2 to TRBJ2-3; maybe TRBD2 (6 bases). Germline loops: CDR1 LGHNA, CDR2 YNFKEQ. Trimming took off 0 bases at V and 5 bases at J, with 15 bases between the two ends. The CDR3 spans 16 residues. CDR3 region: CASSQELGGGKDTQYF. The CDR3 DNA reads TGTGCCAGCAGCCAAGAGTTGGGTGGGGGGAAAGATACGCAGTATTTT.

The chain uses TRBV7-2 and TRBJ2-1, with 12 nucleotides matching TRBD2. The CDR3 has 17 residues. CDR1 SGHTA and CDR2 FQGNSA come from the germline V gene. V dropped 5 bases and J dropped 6; count of bases not matched to a gene: 11. CDR3 in amino acids: CASSPTSGGIQANEQFF. The CDR3 DNA sequence: TGTGCCAGCAGCCCGACTAGCGGGGGTATCCAGGCCAATGAGCAGTTCTTC.

V usage is TRBV7-6 and J usage is TRBJ2-1; D might be TRBD1 (5 bases). In germline, CDR1 is SGHVS, CDR2 FNYEAQ. The V end was cut by 6 bases, the J end by 8 bases, with 14 bases between. The length of the CDR3 is 13 residues. The CDR3 coding sequence is TGTGCCAGCAGACAGCAGGGAACGGATGAGCAGTTCTTC. Amino acids: CASRQQGTDEQFF.

The rearrangement links TRBV6-1 to TRBJ2-7, with 7 bases fitting TRBD1. The CDR3 has 14 residues. The trim removed 4 bases at V and 2 bases at J, leaving 5 bases unmatched. CDR1 and CDR2 (germline): MNHNS, SASEGT. In nucleotides, the CDR3 is TGTGCCAGCAGTGCCTGGACAGGTCCCTACGAGCAGTACTTC. It encodes CASSAWTGPYEQYF.

This chain joins TRBV6-5 and TRBJ1-6; D is undetermined. This CDR3 contains 14 residues. V dropped 4 bases and J dropped 7 bases, with 11 bases sitting between them. Per germline, CDR1 MNHEY and CDR2 SVGAGI. CDR3 in amino acids: CASSSSGYNSPLHF. As DNA, the CDR3 is TGTGCCAGCAGTTCCTCGGGCTACAATTCACCCCTCCACTTT.

This clone appeared a single time. The V and J genes are TRBV7-2 and TRBJ1-5; 8 bases are shared with TRBD1. J was trimmed by 3 bases and V by 5 bases; bases with no gene match: 6. This CDR3 region has 15 residues. Germline lookup yields CDR1 SGHTA and CDR2 FQGNSA. CDR3 loop: CASSPQGGINQPQHF. CDR3 in DNA: TGTGCCAGCAGCCCACAGGGGGGGATCAATCAGCCCCAGCATTTT.

CDR3 nucleotides: TGTGCCAGCAGTCTAGACAGGGGGCCCTATGGCTACACCTTC. This encodes CASSLDRGPYGYTF. This chain uses TRBV6-5 with TRBJ1-2, with 10 bases aligning to TRBD1. This CDR3 is 14 amino acids long. Germline CDR1 and CDR2: MNHEY and SVGAGI. V gave up 5 bases and J gave up 4 bases; unmatched junction bases: 4.

This chain joins TRBV2 and TRBJ1-3, with a possible D match to TRBD1 (5 bases). The V end was cut by 4 bases, the J end by 7 bases, with 14 bases between. The CDR3 consists of 14 residues. Germline V lookup: CDR1 SNHLY, CDR2 FYNNEI. The CDR3 reads CASSGGALGNTIYF. CDR3 bases: TGTGCCAGCAGTGGGGGCGCCCTGGGGAACACCATATATTTT.

The chain has TRBV7-9 and TRBJ2-5; 7 nucleotides agree with TRBD1. This CDR3 is built from 15 residues. Per germline, CDR1 SEHNR and CDR2 FQNEAQ (reference sequence). V was pared by 4 bases and J by 2 bases, with 7 bases of the junction left unmatched. The CDR3, as DNA: TGTGCCAGCAGCTACTTGGACAGGAATCAAGAGACCCAGTACTTC. Its protein is CASSYLDRNQETQYF.

CDR3 sequence reads: CASSVVSSGVITDTQYF. DNA for the CDR3: TGTGCCAGCAGCGTAGTCTCTAGCGGGGTTATCACAGATACGCAGTATTTT. J is TRBJ2-3 and V is TRBV9, with 9 bases matching TRBD2. Germline lookup yields CDR1 SGDLS and CDR2 YYNGEE. Losses at the gene ends were 0 bases for V and 2 bases for J; bases not matched to a gene: 7. This CDR3 region has 17 residues. The entire variable domain, with the rest obtained from reference TRBV9 and TRBJ2-3, is as follows: DSGVTQTPKHLITATGQRVTLRCSPRSGDLSVYWYQQSLDQGLQFLIQYYNGEERAKGNILERFSAQQFPDLHSELNLSSLELGDSALYFCASSVVSSGVITDTQYFGPGTRLTVL.

This clone was counted a single time. J is TRBJ2-1 and V is TRBV20-1; no reliable D call. The CDR3 is 11 amino acids. V was pared by 3 bases and J by 3 bases, with 3 bases between. CDR1 is DFQATT and CDR2 is SNEGSKA in the germline V gene (reference sequence). The CDR3 nucleotides read TGCAGTGCTAGTAGCTACAATGAGCAGTTCTTC. The encoded protein is CSASSYNEQFF.

This chain connects TRBV5-1 to TRBJ1-2; possible D gene TRBD1, 6 bases. V lost 4 bases and J 6 bases, leaving 13 bases between the germline ends. Germline CDR1 and CDR2: SGHRS and YFSETQ. CDR3 length: 13 residues. The CDR3, as DNA: TGCGCCAGCAGCCTGGAGGGGGAGAATGGCTACACCTTC. This gives the protein CASSLEGENGYTF. Using reference TRBV5-1 and TRBJ1-2 for the parts outside the CDR3, the full variable domain is KAGVTQTPRYLIKTRGQQVTLSCSPISGHRSVSWYQQTPGQGLQFLFEYFSETQRNKGNFPGRFSGRQFSNSRSEMNVSTLELGDSALYLCASSLEGENGYTFGSGTRLTVV.

This clone has only one observation. V is TRBV12-5 and J is TRBJ2-3, with 9 bases matching TRBD2. The germline CDR1 and CDR2 sequences are LGHNT and FRNRAP. This CDR3 spans 16 amino acids. The junction had 5 bases not matched to a gene; V was cut back by 2 bases and J by 2 bases. In DNA form, the CDR3 reads TGTGCTAGTGGTTTGTGGGCGGGAGGGAACACAGATACGCAGTATTTT. As protein: CASGLWAGGNTDTQYF.

The chain carries TRBV18 and TRBJ2-5, with D perhaps matching TRBD2 (5 bases). Germline V gene data show CDR1 as KGHSH and CDR2 as LQKENI. Between the trimmed V and J ends, which lost 7 bases and 3 bases, there was a span of 12 bases. The CDR3 runs to 13 residues. The CDR3 DNA sequence: TGTGCCAGCTTCGCGGGCACCGAAGAGACCCAGTACTTC. Translation: CASFAGTEETQYF. The variable domain in full, completed from reference TRBV18 and TRBJ2-5, reads NAGVMQNPRHLVRRRGQEARLRCSPMKGHSHVYWYRQLPEEGLKFMVYLQKENIIDESGMPKERFSAEFPKEGPSILRIQQVVRGDSAAYFCASFAGTEETQYFGPGTRLLVL.

The rearrangement uses TRBV6-1 and TRBJ2-1; D might be TRBD2 (6 bases). The CDR3 is 13 amino acids. Germline V gives CDR1 MNHNS, CDR2 SASEGT. V gave up 5 bases and J gave up 9 bases, with 14 bases separating them. The CDR3 sequence is CASSSFLAFEQFF. The CDR3 DNA reads as TGTGCCAGCAGTTCCTTCCTAGCGTTTGAGCAGTTCTTC.